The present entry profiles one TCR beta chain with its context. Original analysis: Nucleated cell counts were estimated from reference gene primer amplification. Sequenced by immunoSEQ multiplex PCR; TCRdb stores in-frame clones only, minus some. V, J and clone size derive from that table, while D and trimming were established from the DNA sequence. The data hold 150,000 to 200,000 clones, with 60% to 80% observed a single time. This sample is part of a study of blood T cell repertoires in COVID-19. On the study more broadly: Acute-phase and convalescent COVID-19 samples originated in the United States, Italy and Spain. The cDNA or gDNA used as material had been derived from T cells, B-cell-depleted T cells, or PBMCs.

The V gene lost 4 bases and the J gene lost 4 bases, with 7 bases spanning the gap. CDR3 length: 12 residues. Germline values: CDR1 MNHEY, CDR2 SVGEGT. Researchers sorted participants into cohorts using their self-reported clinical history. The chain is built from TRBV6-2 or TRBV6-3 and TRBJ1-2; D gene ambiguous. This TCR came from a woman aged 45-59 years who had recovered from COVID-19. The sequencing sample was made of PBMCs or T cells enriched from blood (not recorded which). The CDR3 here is CASSSQAYGYTF. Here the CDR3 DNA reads TGTGCCAGCAGTTCCCAGGCCTATGGCTACACCTTC.